Given below is one T cell receptor beta chain in context. This clone was seen a few times. This receptor's antigen is unknown. Per-base quality was not reported, and no clone a single base away is much larger than it. This entry belongs to a study of T cell changes during pregnancy in multiple sclerosis (dated by TCRdb to the late 2010s). Regarding the research as a whole: Changes in the T cell repertoire over the course of pregnancy were examined in this study in women with multiple sclerosis.

Its CDR3 holds 17 amino acids, cysteine through phenylalanine. The kept DNA is CDR3 alone, 51 bases in frame from the first base. Based on the germline V gene (reference sequence), the CDR1 and CDR2 sequences are LNHNV and YYDKDF. V is cut by 0 bases and J by 5 bases, and the space between the germline ends is 19 bases. Receptor libraries were prepared by the immunoSEQ multiplex PCR assay. Here the immuneACCESS table is served through TCRdb, limited to in-frame sequences with V and J called. Missing clones are a known gap in these copies; in checked studies unresolved V genes cover under half, and the rest lacks a known reason. The sample table holds roughly 58,000 clones, of which more than 75% were seen once. Together, the top ten hold just over 3% of the sample.

This clonotype was obtained from a female donor with multiple sclerosis, enrolled in a pregnancy study. Here the sequenced sample was CD8+ T cells from peripheral blood mononuclear cells, taken before pregnancy. The sequence links TRBV15 to TRBJ1-2; a confident D gene designation cannot be given. The nucleotide sequence is given as TGTGCCACCAGCAGAGATCTCGATTCACAACGTTTTTATGGCTACACCTTC. This is translated as CATSRDLDSQRFYGYTF. The CDR3 plus the reference TRBV15 and TRBJ1-2 genes for the other parts give the full variable domain: DAMVIQNPRYQVTQFGKPVTLSCSQTLNHNVMYWYQQKSSQAPKLLFHYYDKDFNNEADTPDNFQSRRPNTSFCFLDIRSPGLGDTAMYLCATSRDLDSQRFYGYTFGSGTRLTVV.